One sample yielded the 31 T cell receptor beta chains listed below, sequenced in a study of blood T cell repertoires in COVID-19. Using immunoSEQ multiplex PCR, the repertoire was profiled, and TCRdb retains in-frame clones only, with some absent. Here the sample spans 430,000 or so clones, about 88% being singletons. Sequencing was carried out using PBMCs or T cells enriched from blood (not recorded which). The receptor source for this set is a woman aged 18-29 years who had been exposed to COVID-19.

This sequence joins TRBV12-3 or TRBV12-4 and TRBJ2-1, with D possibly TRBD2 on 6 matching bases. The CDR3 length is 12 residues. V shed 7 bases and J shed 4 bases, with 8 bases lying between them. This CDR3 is CASTGVYNEQFF. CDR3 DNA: TGTGCCAGCACGGGAGTTTACAATGAGCAGTTCTTC.

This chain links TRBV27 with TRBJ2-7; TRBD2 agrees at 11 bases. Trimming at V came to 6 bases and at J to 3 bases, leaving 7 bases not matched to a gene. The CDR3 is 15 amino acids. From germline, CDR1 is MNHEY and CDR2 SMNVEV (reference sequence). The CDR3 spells CASSLSGGEVYEQYF. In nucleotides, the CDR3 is TGTGCCAGCAGCCTTAGCGGGGGGGAAGTCTACGAGCAGTACTTC.

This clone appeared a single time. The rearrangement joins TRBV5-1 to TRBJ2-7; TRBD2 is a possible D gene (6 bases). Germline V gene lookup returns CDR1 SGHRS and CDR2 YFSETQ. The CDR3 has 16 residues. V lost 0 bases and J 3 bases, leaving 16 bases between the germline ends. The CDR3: CASSLEAPGEGYEQYF. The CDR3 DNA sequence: TGCGCCAGCAGCTTGGAGGCACCGGGAGAGGGCTACGAGCAGTACTTC.

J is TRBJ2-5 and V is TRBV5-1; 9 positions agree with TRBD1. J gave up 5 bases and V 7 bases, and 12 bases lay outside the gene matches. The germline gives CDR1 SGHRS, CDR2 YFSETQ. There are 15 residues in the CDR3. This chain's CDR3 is CASGRVQGAGETQYF. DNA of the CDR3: TGCGCCAGCGGACGGGTACAGGGGGCGGGGGAGACCCAGTACTTC.

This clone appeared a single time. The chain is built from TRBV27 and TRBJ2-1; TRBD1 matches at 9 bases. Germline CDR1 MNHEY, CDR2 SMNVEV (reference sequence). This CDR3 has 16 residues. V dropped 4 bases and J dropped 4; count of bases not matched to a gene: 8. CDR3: CASSSNGQGTYNEQFF. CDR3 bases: TGTGCCAGCAGTTCAAACGGACAGGGGACTTACAATGAGCAGTTCTTC.

CDR3 loop: CASSGRQGDYGYTF. In DNA form, the CDR3 reads TGTGCCAGCAGCGGGAGACAGGGGGACTATGGCTACACCTTC. The J gene is TRBJ1-2, the V gene TRBV11-2; TRBD1 agrees at 9 bases. Germline CDR1 reads SGHAT; CDR2 reads FQNNGV. This CDR3 contains 14 residues. V shed 5 bases, J shed 3 bases, and the junction held 4 bases outside the gene matches.

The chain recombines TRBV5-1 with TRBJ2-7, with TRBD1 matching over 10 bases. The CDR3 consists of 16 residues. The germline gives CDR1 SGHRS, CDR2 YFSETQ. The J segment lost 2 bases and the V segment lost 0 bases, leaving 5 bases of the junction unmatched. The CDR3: CASSLAWTGGAYEQYF. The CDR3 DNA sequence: TGCGCCAGCAGCTTGGCCTGGACAGGGGGGGCCTACGAGCAGTACTTC.

CDR3: CASSLAGLQETQYF. CDR3 nucleotides: TGCGCCAGCAGCTTGGCTGGGCTCCAAGAGACCCAGTACTTC. The rearrangement uses TRBV5-1 and TRBJ2-5; D is unclear. The CDR3 loop spans 14 amino acids. Germline-derived CDR1 and CDR2 are SGHRS and YFSETQ. V dropped 0 bases and J dropped 1 base, with 7 bases sitting between them.

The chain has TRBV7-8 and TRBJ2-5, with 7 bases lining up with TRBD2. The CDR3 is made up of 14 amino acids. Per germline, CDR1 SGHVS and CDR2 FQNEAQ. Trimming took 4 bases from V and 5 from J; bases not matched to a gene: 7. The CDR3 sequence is CASSYKTSPETQYF. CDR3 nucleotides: TGTGCCAGCAGCTACAAGACTAGCCCCGAGACCCAGTACTTC.

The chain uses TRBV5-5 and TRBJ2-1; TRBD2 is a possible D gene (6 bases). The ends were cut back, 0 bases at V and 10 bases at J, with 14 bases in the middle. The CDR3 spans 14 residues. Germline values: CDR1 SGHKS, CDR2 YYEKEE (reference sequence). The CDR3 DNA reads TGTGCCAGCAGCTTGGATCCGAGGCGGGAAGAGCAGTTCTTC. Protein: CASSLDPRREEQFF. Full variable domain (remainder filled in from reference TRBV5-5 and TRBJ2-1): DAGVTQSPTHLIKTRGQQVTLRCSPISGHKSVSWYQQVLGQGPQFIFQYYEKEERGRGNFPDRFSARQFPNYSSELNVNALLLGDSALYLCASSLDPRREEQFFGPGTRLTVL.

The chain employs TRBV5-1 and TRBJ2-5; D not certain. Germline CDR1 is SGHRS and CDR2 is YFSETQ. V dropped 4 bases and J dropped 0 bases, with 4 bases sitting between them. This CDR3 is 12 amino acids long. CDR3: CASSGYQETQYF. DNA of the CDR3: TGCGCCAGCAGCGGCTACCAAGAGACCCAGTACTTC. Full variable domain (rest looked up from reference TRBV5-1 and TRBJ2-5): KAGVTQTPRYLIKTRGQQVTLSCSPISGHRSVSWYQQTPGQGLQFLFEYFSETQRNKGNFPGRFSGRQFSNSRSEMNVSTLELGDSALYLCASSGYQETQYFGPGTRLLVL.

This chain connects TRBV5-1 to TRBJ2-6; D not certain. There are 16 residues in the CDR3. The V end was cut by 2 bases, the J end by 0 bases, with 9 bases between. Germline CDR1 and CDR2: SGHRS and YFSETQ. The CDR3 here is CASSFEAISGANVLTF. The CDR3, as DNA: TGCGCCAGCAGCTTTGAGGCGATCTCTGGGGCCAACGTCCTGACTTTC.

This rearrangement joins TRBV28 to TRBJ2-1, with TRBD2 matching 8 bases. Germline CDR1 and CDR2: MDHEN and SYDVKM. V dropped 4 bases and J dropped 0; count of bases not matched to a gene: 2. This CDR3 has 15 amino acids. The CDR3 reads CASSSSGSSYNEQFF. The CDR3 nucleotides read TGTGCCAGCAGTTCCAGCGGGAGCTCCTACAATGAGCAGTTCTTC. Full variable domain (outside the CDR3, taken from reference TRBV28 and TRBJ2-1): DVKVTQSSRYLVKRTGEKVFLECVQDMDHENMFWYRQDPGLGLRLIYFSYDVKMKEKGDIPEGYSVSREKKERFSLILESASTNQTSMYLCASSSSGSSYNEQFFGPGTRLTVL.

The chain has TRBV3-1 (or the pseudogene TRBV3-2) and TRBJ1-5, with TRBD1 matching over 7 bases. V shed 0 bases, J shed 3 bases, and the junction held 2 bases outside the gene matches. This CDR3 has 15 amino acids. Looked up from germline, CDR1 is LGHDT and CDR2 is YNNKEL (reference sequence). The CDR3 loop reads CASSQDTGDNQPQHF. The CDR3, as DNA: TGTGCCAGCAGCCAAGACACAGGGGACAATCAGCCCCAGCATTTT.

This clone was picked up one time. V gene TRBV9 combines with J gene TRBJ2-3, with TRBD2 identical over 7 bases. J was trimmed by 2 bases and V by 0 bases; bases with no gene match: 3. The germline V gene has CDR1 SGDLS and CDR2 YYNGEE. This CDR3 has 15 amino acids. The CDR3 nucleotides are TGTGCCAGCAGCGTAGCGGGGGGATTCACAGATACGCAGTATTTT. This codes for CASSVAGGFTDTQYF.

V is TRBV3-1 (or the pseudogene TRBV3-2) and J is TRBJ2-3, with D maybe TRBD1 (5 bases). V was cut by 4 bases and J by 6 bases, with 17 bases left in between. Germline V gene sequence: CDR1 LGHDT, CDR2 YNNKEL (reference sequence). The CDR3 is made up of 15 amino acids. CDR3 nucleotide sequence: TGTGCCAGCAGCCCGGCCGGGCCCAGGGTGGATACGCAGTATTTT. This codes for CASSPAGPRVDTQYF.

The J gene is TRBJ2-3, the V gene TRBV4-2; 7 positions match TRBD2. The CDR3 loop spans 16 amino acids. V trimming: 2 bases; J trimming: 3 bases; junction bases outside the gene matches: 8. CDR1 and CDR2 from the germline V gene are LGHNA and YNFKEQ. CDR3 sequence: CASSQTAWGGTDTQYF. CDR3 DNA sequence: TGTGCCAGCAGCCAAACTGCATGGGGGGGGACAGATACGCAGTATTTT.

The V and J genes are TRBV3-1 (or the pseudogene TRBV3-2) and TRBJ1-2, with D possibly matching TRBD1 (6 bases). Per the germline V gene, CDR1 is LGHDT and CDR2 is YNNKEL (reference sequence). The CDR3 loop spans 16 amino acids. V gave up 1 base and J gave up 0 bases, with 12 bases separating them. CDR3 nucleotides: TGTGCCAGCAGCCAAGGGACAGTACCAGCTAACTATGGCTACACCTTC. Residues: CASSQGTVPANYGYTF.

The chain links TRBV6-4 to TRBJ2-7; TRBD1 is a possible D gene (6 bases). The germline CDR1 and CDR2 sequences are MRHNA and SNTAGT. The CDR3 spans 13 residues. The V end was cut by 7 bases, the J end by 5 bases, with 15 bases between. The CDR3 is CASTRRAGDEQYF. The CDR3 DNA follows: TGTGCCAGCACCCGACGGGCAGGGGACGAGCAGTACTTC.

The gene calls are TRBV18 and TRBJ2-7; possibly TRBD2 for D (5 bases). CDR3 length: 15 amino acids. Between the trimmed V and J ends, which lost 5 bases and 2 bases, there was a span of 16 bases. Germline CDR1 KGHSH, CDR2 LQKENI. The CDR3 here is CASSTSLGSPYEQYF. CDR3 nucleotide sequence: TGTGCCAGCTCAACCAGTCTGGGGAGCCCCTACGAGCAGTACTTC.

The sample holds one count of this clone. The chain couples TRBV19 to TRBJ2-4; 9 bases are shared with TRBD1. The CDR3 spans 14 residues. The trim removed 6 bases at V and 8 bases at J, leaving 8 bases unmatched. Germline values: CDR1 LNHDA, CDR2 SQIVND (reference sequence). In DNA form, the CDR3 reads TGTGCCAGTAGACCAGACAGGGGGTCAGACATTCAGTACTTC. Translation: CASRPDRGSDIQYF.

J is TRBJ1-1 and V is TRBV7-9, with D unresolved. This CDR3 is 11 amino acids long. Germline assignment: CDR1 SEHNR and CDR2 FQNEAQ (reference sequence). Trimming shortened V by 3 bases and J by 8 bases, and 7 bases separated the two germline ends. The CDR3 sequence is CASSFGIEAFF. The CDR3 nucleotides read TGTGCCAGCAGCTTCGGGATCGAAGCTTTCTTT.

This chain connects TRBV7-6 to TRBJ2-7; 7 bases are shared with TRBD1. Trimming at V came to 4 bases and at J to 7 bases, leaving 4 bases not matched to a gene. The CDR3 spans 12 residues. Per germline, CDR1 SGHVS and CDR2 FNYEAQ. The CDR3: CASSSTGHEQYF. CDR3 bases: TGTGCCAGCAGCTCGACAGGGCATGAGCAGTACTTC.

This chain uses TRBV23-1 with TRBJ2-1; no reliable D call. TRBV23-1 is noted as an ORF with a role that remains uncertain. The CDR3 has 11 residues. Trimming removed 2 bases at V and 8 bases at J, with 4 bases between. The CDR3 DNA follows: TGCGCCAGCAGTCAACCTTATGAGCAGTTCTTC. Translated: CASSQPYEQFF.

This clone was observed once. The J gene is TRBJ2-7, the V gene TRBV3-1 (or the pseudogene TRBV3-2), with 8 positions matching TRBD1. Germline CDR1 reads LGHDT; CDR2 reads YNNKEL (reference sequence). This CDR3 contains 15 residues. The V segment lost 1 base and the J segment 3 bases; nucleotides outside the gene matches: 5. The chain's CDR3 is CASSQAWGQVYEQYF. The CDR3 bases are TGTGCCAGCAGCCAAGCTTGGGGACAGGTCTACGAGCAGTACTTC.

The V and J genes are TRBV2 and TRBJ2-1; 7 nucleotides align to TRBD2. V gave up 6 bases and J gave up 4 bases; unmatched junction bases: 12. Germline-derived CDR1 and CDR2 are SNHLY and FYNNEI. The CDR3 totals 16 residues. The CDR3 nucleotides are TGTGCCAGCAGGAGCGTAATAGCGGGCGGTTACAATGAGCAGTTCTTC. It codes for CASRSVIAGGYNEQFF.

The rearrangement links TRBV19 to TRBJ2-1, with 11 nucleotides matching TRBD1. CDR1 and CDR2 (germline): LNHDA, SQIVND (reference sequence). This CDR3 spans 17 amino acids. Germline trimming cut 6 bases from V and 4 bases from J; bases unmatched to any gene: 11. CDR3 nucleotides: TGTGCCAGTAGCACCACCGCCGGGACAGGGGGATACAATGAGCAGTTCTTC. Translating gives CASSTTAGTGGYNEQFF. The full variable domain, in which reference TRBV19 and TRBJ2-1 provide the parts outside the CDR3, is DGGITQSPKYLFRKEGQNVTLSCEQNLNHDAMYWYRQDPGQGLRLIYYSQIVNDFQKGDIAEGYSVSREKKESFPLTVTSAQKNPTAFYLCASSTTAGTGGYNEQFFGPGTRLTVL.

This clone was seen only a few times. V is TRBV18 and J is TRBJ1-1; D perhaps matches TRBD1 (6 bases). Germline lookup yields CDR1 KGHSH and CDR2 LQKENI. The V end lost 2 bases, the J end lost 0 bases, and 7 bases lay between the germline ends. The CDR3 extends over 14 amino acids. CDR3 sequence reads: CASSPGTLNTEAFF. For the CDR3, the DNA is TGTGCCAGCTCACCAGGGACACTGAACACTGAAGCTTTCTTT.

CDR3 bases: TGTGCCAGCAGCCAAGATATAGGGAGGTCGGATAATTCACCCCTCCACTTT. Residues: CASSQDIGRSDNSPLHF. The genes are TRBV4-2 and TRBJ1-6; D gene ambiguous. V dropped 0 bases and J dropped 5 bases, with 14 bases sitting between them. Germline V CDR1 and CDR2: LGHNA, YNFKEQ. CDR3 length: 17 residues.

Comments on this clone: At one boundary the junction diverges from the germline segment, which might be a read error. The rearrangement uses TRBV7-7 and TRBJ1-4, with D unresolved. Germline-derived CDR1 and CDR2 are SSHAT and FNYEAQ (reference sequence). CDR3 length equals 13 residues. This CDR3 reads CASSLEFGEKLFF. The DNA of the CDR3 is TGTGCTAGCAGCTTAGAATTCGGTGAAAAACTGTTTTTT.

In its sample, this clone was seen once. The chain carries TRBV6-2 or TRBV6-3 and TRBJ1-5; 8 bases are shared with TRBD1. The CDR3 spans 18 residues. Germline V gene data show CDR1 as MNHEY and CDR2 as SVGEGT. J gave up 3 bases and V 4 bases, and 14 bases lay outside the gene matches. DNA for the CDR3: TGTGCCAGCAGTTCCATACGTATCGGGACAGGTCTCAATCAGCCCCAGCATTTT. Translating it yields CASSSIRIGTGLNQPQHF.